The rows below give T cell receptor beta chains drawn from one sample of a study of post-analysis software for immune sequencing data. Via MiXCR, TCRdb re-called the PCR reads, giving one row per CDR3 protein. The sample lists 500,000 to 600,000 distinct CDR3 sequences, around 47% occurring once. Material for sequencing was blood. These receptor sequences come from a girl aged 10 to 17 with multiple sclerosis. Both conserved end residues are part of each CDR3. The D gene is left open where the match is weak. Expanded clones are given a class, and other clones once, few, many or no size at all.

j_gene | d_gene | abundance | v_gene | CDR3nt | CDR3aa
TRBJ2-1 | TRBD2 | . | TRBV7-2 | TGTGCCAGCAGCTTAACTAGCGGGGTAAACAATGAGCAGTTCTTC | CASSLTSGVNNEQFF
TRBJ2-3 | . | . | TRBV5-6 | TGTGCCAGCAGCACGAAGGGGGCAGATACGCAGTATTTT | CASSTKGADTQYF
TRBJ2-1 | TRBD1 | few | TRBV5-5 | TGTGCCAGCAGCTTGGGGGACAGGCCTTACAATGAGCAGTTCTTC | CASSLGDRPYNEQFF
TRBJ2-7 | TRBD2 | . | TRBV7-8 | TGTGCCAGCAGTAAGTCAGGCGGGAGTACCTACGAGCAGTACTTC | CASSKSGGSTYEQYF
TRBJ2-7 | . | . | TRBV5-1 | TGCGCCAGCAGCTTGTGTAGGGACTGCGAGCAGTACTTC | CASSLCRDCEQYF
TRBJ1-5 | TRBD1 | few | TRBV6-5 | TGTGCCAGCAGCGCCGGACAGGGGACTCAGCCCCAGCATTTT | CASSAGQGTQPQHF
TRBJ1-2 | . | few | TRBV12-3/TRBV12-4 | TGTGCCAGCAGTTTATTCTCCGAAGACTATGGCTACACCTTC | CASSLFSEDYGYTF
TRBJ2-5 | . | . | TRBV6-6 | TGTGCCAGCAGAAAACAGGGTTCCTGTGAGGAGCAGTACTTC | CASRKQGSCEEQYF
TRBJ1-1 | . | . | TRBV2 | TGTGCCAGCAGTGCGGAATACATGAACACTAAAGCTTTCTTT | CASSAEYMNTKAFF
TRBJ1-1 | TRBD1 | few | TRBV7-3 | TGTGCCAGCAGCAAACAGGGGGGGCCTAGCACTGAAGCTTTCTTT | CASSKQGGPSTEAFF
TRBJ2-3 | TRBD1 | . | TRBV12-3/TRBV12-4 | TGTGCCAGCAGGGACAGGGGATTCTCAGATACGCAGTATTTT | CASRDRGFSDTQYF
TRBJ2-7 | . | . | TRBV12-3/TRBV12-4 | TGTGCCAGCAGTTCCATGGGAGCCTACGAGCAGTACTTC | CASSSMGAYEQYF
TRBJ2-7 | . | . | TRBV7-6 | TGTGCCAGCAGCTTAGTTTTACAGGGTACCTACGAGCAGTACTTC | CASSLVLQGTYEQYF
TRBJ1-2 | . | . | TRBV20-1 | TGCAGTGCTAGGAAAGGGGGAAGCCGACCGGCTAACTATGGCTACACCTTC | CSARKGGSRPANYGYTF
TRBJ2-3 | . | few | TRBV12-3/TRBV12-4 | TGTGCCAGCAGATCCCAGGGGGGCGGCACAGATACGCAGTATTTT | CASRSQGGGTDTQYF
TRBJ1-2 | TRBD1 | . | TRBV27 | TGTGCCAGCAGCCTAAGGGGGTACAGGGGATCAGATGGCTACACCTTC | CASSLRGYRGSDGYTF
TRBJ1-1 | . | . | TRBV6-1 | TGTGCCAGCCCCTCTCGGGGTCGAGGTGAAGCTTTCTTT | CASPSRGRGEAFF
TRBJ2-3 | TRBD2 | . | TRBV5-1 | TGCGCCAGCAGCCCCACCGGGACTAGCGGGAGAGAGACAGATACGCAGTATTTT | CASSPTGTSGRETDTQYF
TRBJ2-7 | . | few | TRBV7-2 | TGTGCCAGCAGCTCCTACCTGTACGAGCAGTACTTC | CASSSYLYEQYF
TRBJ1-6 | TRBD1 | few | TRBV6-5 | TGTGCCAGCAGTTCCTGGACAGGAATTTATAATTCACCCCTCCACTTT | CASSSWTGIYNSPLHF
TRBJ2-7 | . | . | TRBV12-3/TRBV12-4 | TGTGCCAGCAGTCCCACGTTGAAGGGAAGTTGCTACGAGCAGTACTTC | CASSPTLKGSCYEQYF
TRBJ2-5 | . | . | TRBV7-7 | TGTGCCAGCAGCCCCGCGAAGATAGTAGGGTCAGAGACCCAGTACTTC | CASSPAKIVGSETQYF
TRBJ2-1 | TRBD2 | . | TRBV7-9 | TGTGCCAGCAGCTTAGGCCTAGCGGACATGAATGAGCAGTTCTTC | CASSLGLADMNEQFF
TRBJ1-1 | TRBD1 | . | TRBV5-5 | TGTGCCAGCAGCTTGGAATGGGACAGGGTCACTGAAGCTTTCTTT | CASSLEWDRVTEAFF
TRBJ2-3 | TRBD2 | few | TRBV7-9 | TGTGCCAGCAGCTACGTCGTGGGACTAGCGGGAGGAACAGATACGCAGTATTTT | CASSYVVGLAGGTDTQYF
TRBJ2-1 | . | . | TRBV20-1 | TGCAGTGCTAGAGTCCTAACAGATGAGCAGTTCTTC | CSARVLTDEQFF
TRBJ2-1 | TRBD2 | . | TRBV24-1 | TGTGCCACCAGTGATTTGCCTAGCGGGGTCGGTGAGCAGTTCTTC | CATSDLPSGVGEQFF